Below are 11 T cell receptor beta chains sequenced from a single sample in a study of blood T cell repertoires in COVID-19. Libraries were prepared by immunoSEQ multiplex PCR; TCRdb keeps only in-frame clonotypes and omits some of them. The sample lists about 130,000 clones; 65% to 90% were seen once. Sequencing used peripheral blood. These receptors all come from a woman in her sixties or seventies with active or convalescent COVID-19.

This clone appeared a few times. The V and J genes are TRBV28 and TRBJ2-5; 8 bases fit TRBD1. V lost 3 bases, J lost 2 bases, and 5 bases stayed unmatched. The CDR3 consists of 15 residues. Germline assignment: CDR1 MDHEN and CDR2 SYDVKM. Here the CDR3 reads CASSLLQGGQETQYF. As DNA, the CDR3 is TGTGCCAGCAGTTTGCTACAGGGGGGTCAAGAGACCCAGTACTTC.

The rearrangement links TRBV3-1 (or the pseudogene TRBV3-2) to TRBJ1-6; the D gene is possibly TRBD1 (5 bases). V lost 0 bases to trimming and J lost 4 bases, with 22 bases between them. Germline V gene lookup returns CDR1 LGHDT and CDR2 YNNKEL (reference sequence). There are 20 residues in the CDR3. CDR3 bases: TGTGCCAGCAGCCAAGATCAGGTCTATCGGGGGATGGGATATAATTCACCCCTCCACTTT. It is translated as CASSQDQVYRGMGYNSPLHF.

This chain links TRBV4-1 with TRBJ2-5, with 7 bases that match TRBD1. The germline gives CDR1 MGHRA, CDR2 YSYEKL. The CDR3 loop spans 13 amino acids. V was clipped by 2 bases and J by 3 bases; unmatched bases: 0. The CDR3 loop reads CASSQQGEETQYF. The CDR3 DNA reads as TGCGCCAGCAGCCAACAGGGGGAAGAGACCCAGTACTTC.

This sequence joins TRBV6-5 and TRBJ1-1; D ambiguous. This CDR3 has 14 residues. In germline, CDR1 is MNHEY, CDR2 SVGAGI. Trimming removed 8 bases from V and 0 bases from J, with 13 bases in between. The CDR3 nucleotides read TGTGCCAGCCATCTTGCCGGTATGAACACTGAAGCTTTCTTT. Its translation is CASHLAGMNTEAFF.

The gene calls are TRBV10-3 and TRBJ2-3; 14 positions agree with TRBD2. The germline CDR1 and CDR2 sequences are ENHRY and SYGVKD. The length of the CDR3 is 17 residues. Trimming cost V 3 bases and J 5 bases; bases outside gene matches: 7. DNA for the CDR3: TGTGCCATCAGTGACCCGGGACTAGCGGGAGCGGGAGATACGCAGTATTTT. Translation: CAISDPGLAGAGDTQYF.

The V call is TRBV1, the J call TRBJ2-3; the table's D call, TRBD1, has no DNA check behind it. TRBV1 is a recognized pseudogene. This CDR3 has 16 residues. CDR3 bases: TGCACCAGCAGCCAAGGACAGGGGGCACCCACAGATACGCAGTATTTT. This gives the protein CTSSQGQGAPTDTQYF.

V and J are TRBV5-1 and TRBJ1-1, with 7 bases identical to TRBD1. Per the germline V gene, CDR1 is SGHRS and CDR2 is YFSETQ. This CDR3 spans 17 amino acids. The ends lost 3 bases at V and 4 bases at J; junction bases unmatched: 15. CDR3 region: CASSSQGERGQSTEAFF. The CDR3 DNA reads TGCGCCAGCAGCTCCCAGGGGGAGAGGGGGCAGAGCACTGAAGCTTTCTTT.

The V call is TRBV28, the J call TRBJ1-1; D is uncertain. Trimming left V 2 bases short and J 1 base short, with 8 bases between. Per the germline V gene, CDR1 is MDHEN and CDR2 is SYDVKM. CDR3 length: 14 residues. The CDR3 spells CASSLQVGNTEAFF. CDR3 nucleotides: TGTGCCAGCAGTTTACAGGTGGGGAACACTGAAGCTTTCTTT.

The V call is TRBV28, the J call TRBJ2-5; D gene uncertain. CDR3 length: 13 amino acids. V lost 2 bases and J lost 6, with 10 bases in between. Per the germline V gene, CDR1 is MDHEN and CDR2 is SYDVKM. The CDR3 DNA is TGTGCCAGCAGTTTAATGGGCTCGCAGACCCAGTACTTC. This translates into CASSLMGSQTQYF.

This clone showed up just a few times. J is TRBJ1-2 and V is TRBV7-2, with D perhaps TRBD1 (6 bases). CDR3 length: 13 residues. Germline-derived CDR1 and CDR2 are SGHTA and FQGNSA. V was trimmed by 5 bases and J by 10 bases, leaving 17 bases between them. The DNA for the CDR3 is TGTGCCAGCAGCATCTTACAGGGATCGGTCTACACCTTC. It translates to CASSILQGSVYTF.

The chain links TRBV5-4 to TRBJ1-4, with 11 bases lining up with TRBD1. Germline values: CDR1 SGHNT, CDR2 YYREEE (reference sequence). V lost 4 bases and J lost 5; bases outside the gene matches: 7. The CDR3 is 16 amino acids. In DNA, the CDR3 is TGTGCCAGCAGCGAGGGACAGGGGGTTCAAAATGAAAAACTGTTTTTT. Its protein is CASSEGQGVQNEKLFF.